Each of the 10 T cell receptor beta chains below was sequenced from the same sample in a study of identical twins. TCRdb reanalysed the 5' RACE reads using MiXCR and keeps one entry per CDR3 protein. The sample holds 1.5 million to 2 million distinct CDR3 sequences; under 35% are singletons and the top ten take approximately 0.29%. The sequenced sample consisted of cord blood. The receptors were sampled from a newborn girl in good health.

The V and J genes are TRBV12-3 or TRBV12-4 and TRBJ2-4; D call uncertain. The V end lost 5 bases, the J end lost 4 bases, and 12 bases lay between the germline ends. The CDR3 contains 14 residues. The CDR3 bases are TGTGCCAGCAGTAACCCTCTCAAAAAAAACATTCAGTACTTC. Translation: CASSNPLKKNIQYF.

V usage is TRBV20-1 and J usage is TRBJ1-2, with 7 bases fitting TRBD1. In germline, CDR1 is DFQATT, CDR2 SNEGSKA (reference sequence). V shed 2 bases, J shed 5 bases, and the junction held 8 bases outside the gene matches. There are 14 residues in the CDR3. DNA for the CDR3: TGCAGTGCTAGATCGGACAGGTTAAAATATGGCTACACCTTC. Translated: CSARSDRLKYGYTF.

This clonotype was detected many times. The chain employs TRBV11-2 and TRBJ2-3, with D perhaps matching TRBD1 (6 bases). This CDR3 contains 15 residues. Trimming left V 6 bases short and J 1 base short, with 14 bases between. The germline gives CDR1 SGHAT, CDR2 FQNNGV. The CDR3 spells CASSSDRPGTDTQYF. CDR3 DNA sequence: TGTGCCAGCAGTTCGGACAGACCCGGCACAGATACGCAGTATTTT.

The V call is TRBV20-1, the J call TRBJ2-5; possible D gene TRBD2, 6 bases. CDR1 and CDR2 (germline): DFQATT, SNEGSKA (reference sequence). This CDR3 region has 14 residues. The germline V and J ends were trimmed by 4 bases and 5 bases, with 17 bases remaining between them. In DNA, the CDR3 is TGCAGTGCTATACGGCCCGGGAGTGGGGAGACCCAGTACTTC. Its protein is CSAIRPGSGETQYF.

This rearrangement joins TRBV29-1 to TRBJ1-1, with D perhaps TRBD1 (6 bases). The ends were cut back, 7 bases at V and 5 bases at J, with 14 bases in the middle. This CDR3 has 12 residues. Germline lookup yields CDR1 SQVTM and CDR2 ANQGSEA. The CDR3 DNA follows: TGCAGCGGGGAACAGGGCCTGACTGAAGCTTTCTTT. Translated, it gives CSGEQGLTEAFF.

This clonotype was counted only a few times. This chain joins TRBV28 and TRBJ2-5; maybe TRBD1 (6 bases). V shed 8 bases and J shed 2 bases, with 18 bases lying between them. Germline V gives CDR1 MDHEN, CDR2 SYDVKM. The CDR3 extends over 15 amino acids. In DNA, the CDR3 is TGTGCCAGCCACTCCAGGGGACCACCTCAAGAGACCCAGTACTTC. This sequence encodes CASHSRGPPQETQYF.

This chain connects TRBV12-3 or TRBV12-4 to TRBJ1-1, with a possible D match to TRBD1 (5 bases). V gave up 3 bases and J gave up 1 base, with 12 bases separating them. The CDR3 covers 15 residues. The CDR3 reads CASSLEGLQNTEAFF. The CDR3 DNA is TGTGCCAGCAGTTTGGAGGGGCTCCAGAACACTGAAGCTTTCTTT.

V gene TRBV5-1 combines with J gene TRBJ1-4, with 8 bases identical to TRBD1. The junction had 7 bases not matched to a gene; V was cut back by 4 bases and J by 8 bases. This CDR3 spans 14 amino acids. The germline V gene has CDR1 SGHRS and CDR2 YFSETQ. As DNA, the CDR3 is TGCGCCAGCAGCCCGGACAGGGAAGGGGAAAAACTGTTTTTT. It codes for CASSPDREGEKLFF.

The chain combines TRBV20-1 with TRBJ1-5, with 9 bases aligning to TRBD1. The CDR3 spans 14 residues. Germline V gene sequence: CDR1 DFQATT, CDR2 SNEGSKA (reference sequence). J gave up 5 bases and V 0 bases, and 2 bases lay outside the gene matches. The chain's CDR3 is CSAREQGAYQPQHF. The CDR3, as DNA: TGCAGTGCTAGAGAACAGGGGGCGTATCAGCCCCAGCATTTT.

The rearrangement links TRBV5-5 to TRBJ1-2, with D unclear. The V gene's germline CDR1 is SGHKS and CDR2 YYEKEE (reference sequence). V lost 0 bases and J 2 bases, leaving 11 bases between the germline ends. There are 15 residues in the CDR3. The CDR3, as DNA: TGTGCCAGCAGCTTGGTGGGGAAGGGCAACTATGGCTACACCTTC. It yields the protein CASSLVGKGNYGYTF. Complete variable domain (other parts from reference TRBV5-5 and TRBJ1-2): DAGVTQSPTHLIKTRGQQVTLRCSPISGHKSVSWYQQVLGQGPQFIFQYYEKEERGRGNFPDRFSARQFPNYSSELNVNALLLGDSALYLCASSLVGKGNYGYTFGSGTRLTVV.